These T cell receptor beta chains were read from a single sample in a study of blood T cell repertoires in COVID-19. This table comes from immunoSEQ multiplex PCR, and its TCRdb copy is limited to in-frame clones, with some not included. This table holds roughly 200,000 clones, just under 80% found once. The material sequenced was peripheral blood. All receptors derive from a man aged 70 or older with active or convalescent COVID-19. Both conserved end residues are part of each CDR3. The order of the fields is D gene, V gene, clone size, CDR3 length, J gene, CDR3 DNA, CDR3 protein. A D gene is named only where the DNA matches it firmly. Rows may omit the clone size; those that give it use once, few, many or a size class.

TRBD1	TRBV29-1	-	13	TRBJ2-1	TGCAGCGCCGCACAGGGGGCTTGGGGTGAGCAGTTCTTC	CSAAQGAWGEQFF
-	TRBV7-9	-	15	TRBJ2-1	TGTGCCAGCAGCCGACACCATCTAAGCTACAATGAGCAGTTCTTC	CASSRHHLSYNEQFF
-	TRBV28	-	14	TRBJ1-1	TGTGCCAGCAGTTTAATAGTCGGGGTATTATCAGCTTTCTTT	CASSLIVGVLSAFF
-	TRBV20-1	-	11	TRBJ2-4	TGCAGTGCTACCCACAACAAGGGGGAGTACTTC	CSATHNKGEYF
-	TRBV5-1	few	14	TRBJ1-2	TGCGCCAGCAGCACCGCGGCAGATAACTATGGCTACACCTTC	CASSTAADNYGYTF
TRBD1	TRBV2	-	15	TRBJ1-1	TGTGCCAGCAGTCTCTCCGGGACAGGGAACACTGAAGCTTTCTTT	CASSLSGTGNTEAFF
TRBD1	TRBV6-6	-	15	TRBJ1-1	TGTGCCAGCAGCCGACAGGGGTCCCGGAACACTGAAGCTTTCTTT	CASSRQGSRNTEAFF
-	TRBV10-3	medium-sized	14	TRBJ2-3	TGTGCCATCAGTACCGGAGGCAGCACAGATACGCAGTATTTT	CAISTGGSTDTQYF
TRBD1	TRBV10-3	-	14	TRBJ1-1	TGTGCCATCAAGCGGACAGGGGGAGACAATGAAGCTTTCTTT	CAIKRTGGDNEAFF
-	TRBV10-2	-	15	TRBJ2-6	TGCGCCAGCAGTGAACAGGGTACAGGGGCCAACGTCCTGACTTTC	CASSEQGTGANVLTF
TRBD1	TRBV18	-	15	TRBJ1-1	TGTGCCAGCTCAGGTCGACAGGGGGCGCAAACTGAAGCTTTCTTT	CASSGRQGAQTEAFF
TRBD1	TRBV6-7	-	16	TRBJ1-2	TGTGCCAGCAGTTACCCAATAGACAGGGGTGCTGTCGGCTACACCTTC	CASSYPIDRGAVGYTF
TRBD2	TRBV6-1	few	17	TRBJ2-2	TGTGCCAGCAGTGAAGATATAGCGGGGGGGTATAGCGGGGAGCTGTTTTTT	CASSEDIAGGYSGELFF
TRBD2	TRBV6-2/TRBV6-3	-	18	TRBJ2-2	TGTGCCAGCAGTACCCCGCGGGGAGCGGGGGCCTACACCGGGGAGCTGTTTTTT	CASSTPRGAGAYTGELFF
-	TRBV6-5	-	11	TRBJ2-7	TGTGCCAGCAGCCACAATTACGAGCAGTACTTC	CASSHNYEQYF
-	TRBV9	-	15	TRBJ1-4	TGTGCCAGCAGCTACCAGGGTACGCCTAATGAAAAACTGTTTTTT	CASSYQGTPNEKLFF
TRBD2	TRBV7-8	-	13	TRBJ2-7	TGTGCCAGCAGCTTCTCGGGGGGTCGGGAGCAGTACTTC	CASSFSGGREQYF
-	TRBV11-3	-	12	TRBJ2-7	TGTGCCAGCAGCCCGGACATGAACGAGCAGTACTTC	CASSPDMNEQYF
-	TRBV6-1	-	14	TRBJ1-2	TGTGCCAGCAGTGAAGTTGGGGAGGGCGATGGCTACACCTTC	CASSEVGEGDGYTF
-	TRBV13	-	15	TRBJ2-3	TGTGCCAGCAGCTTAGCGCAGGTCCGATCAGATACGCAGTATTTT	CASSLAQVRSDTQYF
-	TRBV4-2	-	16	TRBJ1-6	TGTGCCAGCAGCCAAGATGGGCAGGATCACTTTTCACCCCTCCACTTT	CASSQDGQDHFSPLHF
-	TRBV12-3/TRBV12-4	-	13	TRBJ1-2	TGTGCCAGCAGTCGGGACTTGGTTTGGGGCTACACCTTC	CASSRDLVWGYTF
-	TRBV18	-	14	TRBJ1-6	TGTGCCAGCTCACCAGAAGGAGGGAGTTCACCCCTCCACTTT	CASSPEGGSSPLHF
TRBD2	TRBV9	-	15	TRBJ2-1	TGTGCCAGCAGCGCTCCAGCGGGACCCTACAATGAGCAGTTCTTC	CASSAPAGPYNEQFF
-	TRBV6-4	-	9	TRBJ2-7	TGTGCCAACGGCTACGAGCAGTACTTC	CANGYEQYF
-	TRBV2	-	14	TRBJ1-6	TGTGCCAGCAGTGGTCAACAGGGTACCTCACCCCTCCACTTT	CASSGQQGTSPLHF